This T cell receptor beta chain was observed in a study of PD-1 blockade in mismatch repair-deficient tumors. Whole-study findings and limits: Rapid post-treatment expansion, then contraction, generally preceding radiologic response, marked tumor-resident clones.

Generated by immunoSEQ multiplex PCR, the TCRdb table keeps only in-frame clones and is missing some. The sample carries around 13,000 clones, just over 85% recorded once. Time point given: identical roughly 10-day culture without peptide (control). Mismatch repair deficiency was confirmed in all patients, by PCR or immunohistochemistry. Each of several ELISpot-reactive candidate peptides was used for roughly 11-day stimulation. J gave up 1 base and V 1 base, and 6 bases lay outside the gene matches. Germline values: CDR1 KGHSH, CDR2 LQKENI. The CDR3 spans 16 residues. Concerning this clone: The antigen remains undetermined.

The chain links TRBV18 to TRBJ1-1; TRBD1 matches 7 bases. The specimen comprised cells cultured in vitro, sampled from a patient treated with pembrolizumab. This TCR derives from an adult with mismatch repair-deficient cancer. CDR3 nucleotide sequence: TGTGCCAGCTCACCACGGCCCTCAGGGGGGAACACTGAAGCTTTCTTT. Its translation: CASSPRPSGGNTEAFF.